Sequencing of this TCR beta chain was carried out in a study of shared clonotypes between healthy human individuals. This CDR3 is 15 amino acids long. The V and J ends lost 7 bases and 7 bases, in that order; junction bases with no gene match: 14. Germline CDR1 is MNHNY and CDR2 is SVGAGI (reference sequence). The assay was immunoSEQ multiplex PCR, and TCRdb's table has in-frame clones only and misses some. The top ten clones hold about 24% of a sample with about 680,000 clones, about 92% of them seen once. As defined, naive CD8 cells were CD45RO-negative and positively selected for CCR7, with terminally differentiated effector memory CD45RA+ cells excluded.

Input material: naive CD8+ T cells sorted from blood. The sequence was obtained from a man between 25 and 39 years old in good health. The V and J genes are TRBV6-6 and TRBJ1-2; 8 nucleotides align to TRBD1. CDR3 in DNA: TGTGCCAGCACCATTATCGACAGGGGAGGAGGTGGCTACACCTTC. Translation gives CASTIIDRGGGGYTF.